This T cell receptor (beta chain) stems from a study of T cell repertoires in cytomegalovirus infection. Concerning this clonotype itself: Its target is not known.

Study-wide results and limits: The ex vivo response was dominated by HLA-C-restricted CMV-specific TCR beta clonotypes.

CDR3 length: 15 amino acids. Between the trimmed V and J ends, which lost 4 bases and 2 bases, there was a span of 16 bases. Germline V CDR1 and CDR2: SGHRS, YFSETQ. TCRdb reprocessed the reads with MiXCR, giving one entry per CDR3 protein. The profile shows fewer than 700,000 distinct CDR3 sequences, 24% of them singletons. This sequence originates from a human donor in good health (CMV status not recorded). Some clones in this sample may be carry-over from other donors' samples. The V call is TRBV5-1, the J call TRBJ2-7; TRBD1 is a possible D gene (5 bases). Sequencing was done on a sample of CD8+ T cells from PBMCs. In DNA form, the CDR3 reads TGCGCCAGCAGCACCCGACAGAGTACTACCTACGAGCAGTACTTC. Encoded protein: CASSTRQSTTYEQYF.